This is a list of T cell receptor beta chains from one sample in a study of blood T cell repertoires in COVID-19. Generated by immunoSEQ multiplex PCR, the TCRdb table keeps only in-frame clones and is missing some. The repertoire holds 120,000 or so clones, with 79% as singletons. The sample taken for sequencing was peripheral blood. These receptors all come from a man aged 40-49 years with active or convalescent COVID-19. Both conserved end residues are part of each CDR3. Each record gives: D gene, V gene, J gene, clone size, CDR3 protein, CDR3 DNA. D genes are given only for firm matches. Some rows have no size entry. The others give once, few or many, or a class for an expanded clone.

D gene: TRBD2
V gene: TRBV11-3
J gene: TRBJ2-1
clone size: .
CDR3 protein: CASSNPGTSGGWGNEQFF
CDR3 DNA: TGTGCCAGCAGCAACCCCGGGACTAGCGGGGGTTGGGGCAATGAGCAGTTCTTC

D gene: .
V gene: TRBV27
J gene: TRBJ2-4
clone size: .
CDR3 protein: CASSFPPWRVENIQYF
CDR3 DNA: TGTGCCAGCAGTTTCCCCCCATGGAGGGTTGAAAACATTCAGTACTTC

D gene: TRBD1
V gene: TRBV5-1
J gene: TRBJ1-2
clone size: .
CDR3 protein: CASSHTGGGYGYTF
CDR3 DNA: TGCGCCAGCAGCCATACAGGGGGCGGCTATGGCTACACCTTC

D gene: .
V gene: TRBV30
J gene: TRBJ2-5
clone size: once
CDR3 protein: CAFAFPRGLSLGETQYF
CDR3 DNA: TGTGCCTTCGCGTTCCCGCGCGGGCTCTCCCTCGGGGAGACCCAGTACTTC

D gene: TRBD1
V gene: TRBV3-1/TRBV3-2
J gene: TRBJ2-7
clone size: .
CDR3 protein: CASSLDTGGNEQYF
CDR3 DNA: TGTGCCAGCAGCCTCGATACAGGGGGGAACGAGCAGTACTTC

D gene: TRBD1
V gene: TRBV5-1
J gene: TRBJ1-2
clone size: .
CDR3 protein: CASSLGQPGSYGYTF
CDR3 DNA: TGCGCCAGCAGCCTGGGACAGCCCGGGAGCTATGGCTACACCTTC

D gene: TRBD2
V gene: TRBV3-1/TRBV3-2
J gene: TRBJ2-7
clone size: .
CDR3 protein: CASSRGLAHEQYF
CDR3 DNA: TGTGCCAGCAGCCGGGGACTAGCCCACGAGCAGTACTTC

D gene: .
V gene: TRBV5-4
J gene: TRBJ2-1
clone size: .
CDR3 protein: CASSLGLGLYNEQFF
CDR3 DNA: TGTGCCAGCAGCTTGGGGCTAGGTCTTTACAATGAGCAGTTCTTC

D gene: TRBD1
V gene: TRBV25-1
J gene: TRBJ1-1
clone size: .
CDR3 protein: CASIEETDRGRKAFF
CDR3 DNA: TGTGCCAGCATTGAGGAGACTGACAGGGGGCGGAAAGCTTTCTTT

D gene: TRBD1
V gene: TRBV30
J gene: TRBJ2-2
clone size: few
CDR3 protein: CAWSQGQVTGELFF
CDR3 DNA: TGTGCCTGGAGTCAGGGACAGGTCACCGGGGAGCTGTTTTTT

D gene: TRBD1
V gene: TRBV7-9
J gene: TRBJ1-1
clone size: .
CDR3 protein: CASSTPRDRDTEAFF
CDR3 DNA: TGTGCCAGCAGCACCCCCCGGGACAGGGATACTGAAGCTTTCTTT

D gene: .
V gene: TRBV27
J gene: TRBJ1-1
clone size: few
CDR3 protein: CASSWRETNTEAFF
CDR3 DNA: TGTGCCAGCAGTTGGAGAGAGACGAACACTGAAGCTTTCTTT

D gene: .
V gene: TRBV6-5
J gene: TRBJ1-4
clone size: few
CDR3 protein: CASSNRVQREKLFF
CDR3 DNA: TGTGCCAGCAGTAACAGGGTCCAGAGAGAAAAACTGTTTTTT

D gene: .
V gene: TRBV1
J gene: TRBJ1-1
clone size: .
CDR3 protein: CTSSPPVRGRLGNTEAFF
CDR3 DNA: TGCACCAGCAGCCCTCCAGTCAGGGGGCGTCTGGGGAACACTGAAGCTTTCTTT

D gene: TRBD1
V gene: TRBV10-3
J gene: TRBJ2-7
clone size: few
CDR3 protein: CAISADRGSYEQYF
CDR3 DNA: TGTGCCATCAGTGCCGACAGGGGCTCCTACGAGCAGTACTTC

D gene: TRBD1
V gene: TRBV2
J gene: TRBJ1-2
clone size: .
CDR3 protein: CASEQGNYGYTF
CDR3 DNA: TGTGCCAGCGAACAGGGGAACTATGGCTACACCTTC

D gene: TRBD1
V gene: TRBV7-9
J gene: TRBJ1-2
clone size: once
CDR3 protein: CASSLGETGYGGYTF
CDR3 DNA: TGTGCCAGCAGCCTAGGGGAGACAGGGTACGGTGGCTACACCTTC

D gene: TRBD2
V gene: TRBV6-1
J gene: TRBJ2-3
clone size: few
CDR3 protein: CASSALNFGGLAGTDTQYF
CDR3 DNA: TGTGCCAGCAGTGCTCTCAATTTTGGGGGACTAGCGGGAACAGATACGCAGTATTTT

D gene: TRBD2
V gene: TRBV5-6
J gene: TRBJ2-5
clone size: .
CDR3 protein: CASSSITSGGAFGETQYF
CDR3 DNA: TGTGCCAGCAGCTCCATTACTAGCGGGGGGGCGTTCGGGGAGACCCAGTACTTC

D gene: .
V gene: TRBV7-9
J gene: TRBJ1-4
clone size: .
CDR3 protein: CASSLRGLGTNEKLFF
CDR3 DNA: TGTGCCAGCAGCTTAAGAGGATTGGGAACTAATGAAAAACTGTTTTTT

D gene: TRBD1
V gene: TRBV7-2
J gene: TRBJ1-1
clone size: .
CDR3 protein: CASSWTGDLNTEAFF
CDR3 DNA: TGTGCCAGCAGCTGGACAGGGGACCTGAACACTGAAGCTTTCTTT

D gene: .
V gene: TRBV4-3
J gene: TRBJ1-2
clone size: few
CDR3 protein: CASSQDAVGRGYGYTF
CDR3 DNA: TGCGCCAGCAGCCAAGATGCGGTAGGCAGGGGCTATGGCTACACCTTC

D gene: .
V gene: TRBV12-3/TRBV12-4
J gene: TRBJ1-2
clone size: .
CDR3 protein: CASSLSFYGYTF
CDR3 DNA: TGTGCCAGCAGTTTATCATTCTATGGCTACACCTTC

D gene: .
V gene: TRBV7-2
J gene: TRBJ1-1
clone size: .
CDR3 protein: CASSLGGGGKAEAFF
CDR3 DNA: TGTGCCAGCAGCTTAGGCGGTGGGGGGAAAGCTGAAGCTTTCTTT

D gene: .
V gene: TRBV27
J gene: TRBJ2-1
clone size: .
CDR3 protein: CASTPYDGDNEQFF
CDR3 DNA: TGTGCCAGCACCCCCTACGACGGGGACAATGAGCAGTTCTTC

D gene: TRBD1
V gene: TRBV29-1
J gene: TRBJ2-7
clone size: .
CDR3 protein: CSAKQGFYEQYF
CDR3 DNA: TGCAGCGCGAAACAGGGGTTCTACGAGCAGTACTTC

D gene: TRBD1
V gene: TRBV5-1
J gene: TRBJ1-2
clone size: .
CDR3 protein: CASSVTGGKGYYTF
CDR3 DNA: TGCGCCAGCAGCGTTACAGGGGGCAAAGGATACTACACCTTC

D gene: .
V gene: TRBV5-6
J gene: TRBJ2-3
clone size: .
CDR3 protein: CASSPGVDTQYF
CDR3 DNA: TGTGCCAGCTCCCCCGGGGTAGATACGCAGTATTTT

D gene: TRBD1
V gene: TRBV6-5
J gene: TRBJ1-1
clone size: .
CDR3 protein: CASSNRGGTEAFF
CDR3 DNA: TGTGCCAGCAGCAACAGGGGCGGGACTGAAGCTTTCTTT

D gene: .
V gene: TRBV4-1
J gene: TRBJ2-3
clone size: once
CDR3 protein: CASSQGGRGTDTQYF
CDR3 DNA: TGCGCCAGCAGCCAAGGGGGGCGCGGCACAGATACGCAGTATTTT

D gene: TRBD1
V gene: TRBV5-1
J gene: TRBJ2-3
clone size: .
CDR3 protein: CASSPPTGSTDTQYF
CDR3 DNA: TGCGCCAGCAGCCCTCCGACAGGGTCGACAGATACGCAGTATTTT

D gene: .
V gene: TRBV19
J gene: TRBJ2-1
clone size: .
CDR3 protein: CASSIPTQNNEQFF
CDR3 DNA: TGTGCCAGTAGTATTCCAACTCAAAACAATGAGCAGTTCTTC

D gene: .
V gene: TRBV19
J gene: TRBJ1-1
clone size: few
CDR3 protein: CASRFATNTEAFF
CDR3 DNA: TGTGCCAGTAGGTTTGCTACGAACACTGAAGCTTTCTTT

D gene: .
V gene: TRBV30
J gene: TRBJ1-6
clone size: .
CDR3 protein: CAWSVLGDSPLHF
CDR3 DNA: TGTGCCTGGAGTGTGTTAGGGGATTCACCCCTCCACTTT

D gene: TRBD1
V gene: TRBV5-8
J gene: TRBJ1-2
clone size: .
CDR3 protein: CASSWDSLNYGYTF
CDR3 DNA: TGTGCCAGCAGCTGGGACAGTCTTAACTATGGCTACACCTTC

D gene: .
V gene: TRBV10-3
J gene: TRBJ2-3
clone size: .
CDR3 protein: CAITSVPSTDTQYF
CDR3 DNA: TGTGCCATCACCAGCGTCCCTAGCACAGATACGCAGTATTTT

D gene: .
V gene: TRBV18
J gene: TRBJ2-7
clone size: once
CDR3 protein: CASSPFGDYEQYF
CDR3 DNA: TGTGCCAGCTCACCATTCGGAGACTACGAGCAGTACTTC

D gene: .
V gene: TRBV10-3
J gene: TRBJ1-2
clone size: .
CDR3 protein: CPLLRGNGYTF
CDR3 DNA: TGCCCTCTCCTTCGCGGAAATGGCTACACCTTC

D gene: .
V gene: TRBV7-3
J gene: TRBJ1-1
clone size: .
CDR3 protein: CASSTARGEAFF
CDR3 DNA: TGTGCCAGCAGCACCGCCCGGGGAGAAGCTTTCTTT

D gene: .
V gene: TRBV30
J gene: TRBJ2-3
clone size: .
CDR3 protein: CAWSVERADTQYF
CDR3 DNA: TGTGCCTGGAGTGTCGAGAGGGCAGATACGCAGTATTTT

D gene: TRBD2
V gene: TRBV11-2
J gene: TRBJ2-5
clone size: .
CDR3 protein: CASSDPSGGARETQYF
CDR3 DNA: TGTGCCAGCAGCGACCCTAGCGGGGGGGCCAGAGAGACCCAGTACTTC

D gene: TRBD1
V gene: TRBV6-5
J gene: TRBJ2-7
clone size: few
CDR3 protein: CASTLRADRGQGQYF
CDR3 DNA: TGTGCCAGCACCCTCCGCGCGGACAGGGGGCAAGGGCAGTACTTC

D gene: .
V gene: TRBV5-1
J gene: TRBJ1-1
clone size: .
CDR3 protein: CASSLAVMAGLEAFF
CDR3 DNA: TGCGCCAGCAGCTTGGCGGTAATGGCAGGGTTGGAAGCTTTCTTT